What follows are 8 T cell receptor delta chains derived from one specimen sequenced in a study of γδ T cells in repeated Plasmodium falciparum infection. TCRdb fed the multiplex PCR reads into CATT to redo clone calling. Of roughly 93,000 delta-chain clones listed, roughly 1.4% are singletons. Flow sorting of PBMC yielded separate Vgamma9/Vdelta2+ and Vdelta2-negative gammadelta T cell populations for bulk repertoire analysis. The sequenced sample consisted of gamma-delta T cells from blood. These receptors came from a pool of human donors (malaria-infected and uninfected, not separated).

There are many counts of this clone. The translation of this DNA and the TCRdb protein of a much larger clone differ at residue 4, probably owing to a read error; the protein shown here is translated from the DNA. The V call is TRDV1, the J call TRDJ1; 9 bases fit TRDD3. V lost 8 bases, J lost 2 bases, and 15 bases stayed unmatched. Germline V gene data show CDR1 as TSWWSYY and CDR2 as QGS. This CDR3 spans 17 amino acids. CDR3 sequence (DNA): TGTGCTCTTTGGGTCGGGGCTGGGGGATTCTCTACCGATAAACTCATCTTT. Translating gives CALWVGAGGFSTDKLIF.

This clone is deemed medium-sized. J is TRDJ3 and V is TRDV2; 7 bases line up with TRDD3. Trimming removed 3 bases from V and 1 base from J; junction bases left unmatched: 14. The germline V gene has CDR1 GEAIGNYY and CDR2 EKD. The CDR3 loop spans 20 amino acids. The CDR3 DNA reads TGTGCCTGTGACCCCGCCGGGACGATTGGGGGATCCTGGGACACCCGACAGATGTTTTTC. This encodes CACDPAGTIGGSWDTRQMFF.

This clone was counted a few times. A far larger clone is only one base removed, so a read error is likely. The chain is built from TRDV2 and TRDJ3, with TRDD3 matching over 11 bases. No J segment appears in TCRdb, so it was assigned here by matching the sequence to germline. The CDR3 sequence is 23 residues long. Germline CDR1 GEAIGNYY, CDR2 EKD. V shed 0 bases, J shed 0 bases, and the junction held 15 bases outside the gene matches. CDR3: CACDTGGWGIPRPSSWDTRQMFF. The CDR3 coding sequence is TGTGCCTGTGACACCGGGGGCTGGGGGATACCACGCCCGAGCTCCTGGGACACCCGACAGATGTTTTTC.

This clone was picked up many times. J is TRDJ1 and V is TRDV1, with D possibly being TRDD2 (5 bases). The CDR3 spans 17 residues. CDR1 and CDR2 (germline): TSWWSYY, QGS. V shed 1 base and J shed 4 bases, with 19 bases lying between them. The CDR3 loop is CALGEPPPSFPHDKLIF. Here the CDR3 DNA reads TGTGCTCTTGGGGAACCCCCGCCTTCTTTCCCTCACGATAAACTCATCTTT.

As concerns this clone: The TCRdb protein comes from a much larger clone and disagrees with this DNA's translation at residue 4, likely due to a read error; the protein given here is derived from the DNA. The chain has TRDV3 and TRDJ1; D tentatively fits TRDD2 or TRDD3 (7 bases each). The CDR3 is made up of 25 amino acids. Trimming removed 1 base from V and 0 bases from J, with 45 bases in between. Germline CDR1 and CDR2: TVYSNPD and GDNSRS (reference sequence). Here the CDR3 reads CAFIFFLRRAGGLTPPGWYTDKLIF. DNA for the CDR3: TGTGCCTTTATATTTTTCCTACGAAGGGCTGGGGGTTTAACGCCGCCAGGATGGTACACCGATAAACTCATCTTT.

The sample holds many counts of this clone. V and J are TRDV3 and TRDJ1; 13 bases are a match to TRDD3. With 1 base clipped from V and 2 bases from J, the junction kept 13 bases outside the gene matches. The CDR3 consists of 18 residues. The germline gives CDR1 TVYSNPD, CDR2 GDNSRS (reference sequence). CDR3 sequence (DNA): TGTGCCTTTACACGTACAAACTGGGGGATACGGCGGACCGATAAACTCATCTTT. Its protein is CAFTRTNWGIRRTDKLIF.

The table lists this clone with many counts. TCRdb assigns this DNA the protein of a much larger clone, which departs from its translation at residue 19; this likely reflects a read error, and the protein shown comes from translating the DNA. The rearrangement joins TRDV1 to TRDJ1; D is possibly TRDD3 (6 bases). From germline, CDR1 is TSWWSYY and CDR2 QGS. CDR3 length: 22 amino acids. This CDR3 reads CALGDHHYFFHWAALRTDRLIF. The CDR3, as DNA: TGTGCTCTTGGGGACCATCACTACTTCTTTCACTGGGCCGCCCTCCGTACCGATAGACTCATCTTT.

Turning to this clone: For this DNA, TCRdb reports the protein of a much larger clone, which diverges at residue 4, most likely from a read error; the protein presented here is translated directly from the DNA. This chain links TRDV1 with TRDJ1; D gene ambiguous. Germline values: CDR1 TSWWSYY, CDR2 QGS. The CDR3 loop spans 10 amino acids. With 8 bases removed from V and 8 bases from J, the gap between germline ends came to 9 bases. The CDR3 spells CALRGTKLIF. Written as DNA, the CDR3 is TGTGCTCTTAGGGGCACGAAACTCATCTTT.